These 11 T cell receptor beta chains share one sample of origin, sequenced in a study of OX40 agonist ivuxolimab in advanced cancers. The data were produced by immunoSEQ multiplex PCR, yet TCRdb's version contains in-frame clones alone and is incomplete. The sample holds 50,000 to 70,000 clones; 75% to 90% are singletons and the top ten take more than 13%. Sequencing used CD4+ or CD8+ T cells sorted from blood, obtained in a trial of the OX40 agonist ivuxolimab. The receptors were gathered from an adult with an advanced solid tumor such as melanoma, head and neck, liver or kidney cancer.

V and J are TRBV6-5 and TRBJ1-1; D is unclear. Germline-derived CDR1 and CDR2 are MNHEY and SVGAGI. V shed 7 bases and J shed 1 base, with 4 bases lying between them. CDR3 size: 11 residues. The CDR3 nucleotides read TGTGCCAGCAAAAGGAACACTGAAGCTTTCTTT. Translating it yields CASKRNTEAFF.

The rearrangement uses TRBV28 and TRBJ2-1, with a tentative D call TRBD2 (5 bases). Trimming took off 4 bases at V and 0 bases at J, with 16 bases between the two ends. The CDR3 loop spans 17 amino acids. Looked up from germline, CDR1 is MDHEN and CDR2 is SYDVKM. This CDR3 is CASSYPPAGSSYNEQFF. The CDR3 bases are TGTGCCAGCAGTTACCCCCCTGCGGGTAGCTCCTACAATGAGCAGTTCTTC.

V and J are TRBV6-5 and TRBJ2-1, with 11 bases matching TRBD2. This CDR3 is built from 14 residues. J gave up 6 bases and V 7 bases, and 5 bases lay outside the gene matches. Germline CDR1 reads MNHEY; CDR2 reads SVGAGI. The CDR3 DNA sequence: TGTGCCAGCACCCTAGCGGGGGGCCCCAATGAGCAGTTCTTC. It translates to CASTLAGGPNEQFF.

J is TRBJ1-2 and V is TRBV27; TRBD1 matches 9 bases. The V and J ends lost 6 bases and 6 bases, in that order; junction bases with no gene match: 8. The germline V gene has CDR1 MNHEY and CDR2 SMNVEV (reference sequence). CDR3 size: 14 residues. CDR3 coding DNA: TGTGCCAGCAGCCGGGACAGGGTGGGTAATGGCTACACCTTC. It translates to CASSRDRVGNGYTF.

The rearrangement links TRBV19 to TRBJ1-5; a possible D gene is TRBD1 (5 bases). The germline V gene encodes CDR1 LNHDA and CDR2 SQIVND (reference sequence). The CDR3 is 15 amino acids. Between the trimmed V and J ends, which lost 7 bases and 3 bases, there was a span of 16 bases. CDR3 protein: CASTIWAGPNQPQHF. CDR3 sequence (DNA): TGTGCCAGTACCATTTGGGCGGGGCCCAATCAGCCCCAGCATTTT.

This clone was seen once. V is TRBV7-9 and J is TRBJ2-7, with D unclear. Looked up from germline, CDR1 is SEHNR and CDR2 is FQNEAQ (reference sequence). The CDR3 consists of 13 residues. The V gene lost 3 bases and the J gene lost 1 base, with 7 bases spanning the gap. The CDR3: CASSFPSSYEQYF. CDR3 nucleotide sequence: TGTGCCAGCAGCTTCCCCTCGTCCTACGAGCAGTACTTC.

Written as DNA, the CDR3 is TGTGCCAGCAGCCAGGGACAGGGGGCCTACGAGCAGTACTTC. Translated, it gives CASSQGQGAYEQYF. V is TRBV13 and J is TRBJ2-7; 11 bases are a match to TRBD1. The CDR3 runs 14 residues. V was pared by 5 bases and J by 2 bases, with 2 bases of the junction left unmatched. Germline-derived CDR1 and CDR2 are PRHDT and FYEKMQ (reference sequence).

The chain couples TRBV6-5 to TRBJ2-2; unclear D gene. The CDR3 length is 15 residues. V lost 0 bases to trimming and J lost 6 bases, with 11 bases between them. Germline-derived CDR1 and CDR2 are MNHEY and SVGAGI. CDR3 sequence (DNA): TGTGCCAGCAGTTACTCCTGGGATGGTTCCGGGGAGCTGTTTTTT. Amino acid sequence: CASSYSWDGSGELFF.

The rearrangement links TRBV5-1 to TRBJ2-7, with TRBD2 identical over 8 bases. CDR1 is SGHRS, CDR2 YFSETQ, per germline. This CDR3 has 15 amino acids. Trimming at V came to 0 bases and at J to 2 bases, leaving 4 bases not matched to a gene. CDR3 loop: CASSLELAATYEQYF. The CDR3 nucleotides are TGCGCCAGCAGCTTGGAACTAGCGGCCACCTACGAGCAGTACTTC.

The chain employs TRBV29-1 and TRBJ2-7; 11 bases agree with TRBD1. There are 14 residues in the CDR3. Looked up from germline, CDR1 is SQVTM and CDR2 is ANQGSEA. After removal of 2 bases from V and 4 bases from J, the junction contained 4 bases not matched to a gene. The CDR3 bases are TGCAGCGTTGAATCCGGACAGGGGGCGTACGAGCAGTACTTC. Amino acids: CSVESGQGAYEQYF.

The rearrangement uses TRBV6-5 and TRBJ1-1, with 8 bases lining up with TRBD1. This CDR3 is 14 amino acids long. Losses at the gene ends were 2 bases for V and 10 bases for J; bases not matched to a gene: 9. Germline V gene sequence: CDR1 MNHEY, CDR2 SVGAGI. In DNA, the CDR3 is TGTGCCAGCAGTTACGGACAGGGAATGAACGTAGCTTTCTTT. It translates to CASSYGQGMNVAFF.